The 28 T cell receptor beta chains in this list originate from one sample, sequenced in a study of beta chain features in type 1 diabetes. Expressed TCRB transcripts were sequenced after all isolated RNA was converted to cDNA. TCRdb's copy holds only in-frame clones and misses some; the assay was immunoSEQ multiplex PCR. The sample yields around 500,000 clones, about 10% seen once. Input material: naive CD4+ T cells from blood. The receptors come from a woman younger than 30 in good health.

The V gene is TRBV2, the J gene TRBJ2-7; the D is unclear. Trimming removed 5 bases from V and 4 bases from J, with 9 bases in between. Germline lookup yields CDR1 SNHLY and CDR2 FYNNEI. The CDR3 consists of 12 residues. The CDR3 region has the DNA TGTGCCAGCAGTAGACGGCCTTACGAGCAGTACTTC. Protein: CASSRRPYEQYF.

This clone has a handful of counts. The chain joins TRBV2 to TRBJ1-1; D unresolved. The CDR3 has 12 residues. Trimming removed 1 base from V and 2 bases from J, with 2 bases in between. CDR1 is SNHLY and CDR2 is FYNNEI in the germline V gene. As DNA, the CDR3 is TGTGCCAGCAGTGAAGACAACACTGAAGCTTTCTTT. Protein product: CASSEDNTEAFF.

V is TRBV4-1 and J is TRBJ2-1; 7 bases fit TRBD1. Germline CDR1 reads MGHRA; CDR2 reads YSYEKL. The CDR3 runs 16 residues. V lost 1 base, J lost 4 bases, and 7 bases stayed unmatched. In DNA form, the CDR3 reads TGCGCCAGCAGCCAAGCTCCGACAGGGACATACAATGAGCAGTTCTTC. It codes for CASSQAPTGTYNEQFF.

This clone turned up a few times. This rearrangement joins TRBV7-2 to TRBJ1-2, with D tentatively TRBD1 (6 bases). Germline CDR1 and CDR2: SGHTA and FQGNSA. There are 13 residues in the CDR3. Trimming shortened V by 4 bases and J by 5 bases, and 11 bases separated the two germline ends. CDR3 DNA: TGTGCCAGCAGCTCAGACAGGATATATGGCTACACCTTC. It is translated as CASSSDRIYGYTF.

This clone was observed a few times. The chain has TRBV7-2 and TRBJ2-7, with 11 bases identical to TRBD2. This CDR3 is 13 amino acids long. Looked up from germline, CDR1 is SGHTA and CDR2 is FQGNSA. With 5 bases clipped from V and 8 bases from J, the junction kept 5 bases outside the gene matches. CDR3 residues: CASSPLAGGKQYF. The CDR3 region has the DNA TGTGCCAGCAGCCCTCTAGCGGGAGGAAAGCAGTACTTC. Filled out from reference TRBV7-2 and TRBJ2-7, the complete variable domain reads GAGVSQSPSNKVTEKGKDVELRCDPISGHTALYWYRQSLGQGLEFLIYFQGNSAPDKSGLPSDRFSAERTGGSVSTLTIQRTQQEDSAVYLCASSPLAGGKQYFGPGTRLTVT.

This chain connects TRBV7-2 to TRBJ2-2; no firm D call. Trimming cost V 2 bases and J 2 bases, with 6 bases left between them. Germline V gene lookup returns CDR1 SGHTA and CDR2 FQGNSA. The CDR3 sequence is 14 residues long. The CDR3 sequence is CASSLRPNTGELFF. In DNA, the CDR3 is TGTGCCAGCAGCTTACGCCCAAACACCGGGGAGCTGTTTTTT.

The chain uses TRBV7-2 and TRBJ2-1; possible D gene TRBD1, 6 bases. CDR1 and CDR2 (germline): SGHTA, FQGNSA. The V gene lost 1 base and the J gene lost 3 bases, with 10 bases spanning the gap. This CDR3 has 15 residues. CDR3 region: CASSLDGQNYNEQFF. The CDR3 DNA reads as TGTGCCAGCAGCTTAGATGGACAGAACTACAATGAGCAGTTCTTC.

This clone has more than one count but fewer than ten. The rearrangement links TRBV28 to TRBJ2-1; TRBD1 matches 7 bases. The V gene end was trimmed by 5 bases and the J gene end by 4 bases; junction bases not matched to a gene: 14. The CDR3 covers 17 residues. The germline gives CDR1 MDHEN, CDR2 SYDVKM. CDR3 bases: TGTGCCAGCAGTACGTCACGTACCCGGGACAGTTACAATGAGCAGTTCTTC. Translated: CASSTSRTRDSYNEQFF.

V and J are TRBV15 and TRBJ2-5; TRBD2 aligns across 13 bases. V lost 4 bases, J lost 1 base, and 3 bases stayed unmatched. This CDR3 contains 16 residues. Germline V gene sequence: CDR1 LNHNV, CDR2 YYDKDF (reference sequence). The CDR3 nucleotides are TGTGCCACCAGCAAGCGACTAGCGGGGGGCCAAGAGACCCAGTACTTC. This translates into CATSKRLAGGQETQYF. Full variable domain (outside the CDR3, taken from reference TRBV15 and TRBJ2-5): DAMVIQNPRYQVTQFGKPVTLSCSQTLNHNVMYWYQQKSSQAPKLLFHYYDKDFNNEADTPDNFQSRRPNTSFCFLDIRSPGLGDTAMYLCATSKRLAGGQETQYFGPGTRLLVL.

The chain recombines TRBV5-6 with TRBJ2-1, with 7 bases fitting TRBD2. Germline CDR1 and CDR2: SGHDT and YYEEEE. The J segment lost 8 bases and the V segment lost 1 base, leaving 6 bases of the junction unmatched. This CDR3 is built from 14 residues. The CDR3 loop is CASSLRTSFHEQFF. Written as DNA, the CDR3 is TGTGCCAGCAGCTTGCGGACTAGTTTCCATGAGCAGTTCTTC.

The gene calls are TRBV29-1 and TRBJ1-1; D is ambiguous. Trimming removed 4 bases from V and 0 bases from J, with 6 bases in between. The CDR3 has 12 residues. Germline V gene data show CDR1 as SQVTM and CDR2 as ANQGSEA. CDR3: CSVVIMNTEAFF. In DNA form, the CDR3 reads TGCAGCGTTGTTATTATGAACACTGAAGCTTTCTTT. Drawing the rest from reference TRBV29-1 and TRBJ1-1, the complete variable domain is SAVISQKPSRDICQRGTSLTIQCQVDSQVTMMFWYRQQPGQSLTLIATANQGSEATYESGFVIDKFPISRPNLTFSTLTVSNMSPEDSSIYLCSVVIMNTEAFFGQGTRLTVV.

This chain links TRBV2 with TRBJ1-3; no reliable D call. Deletions cut 8 bases from V and 2 bases from J, with 13 bases between. The CDR3 is 14 residues long. Germline CDR1 and CDR2: SNHLY and FYNNEI. CDR3 amino acids: CASGRGSTGNTIYF. The CDR3 region has the DNA TGTGCCAGCGGGCGGGGATCGACTGGAAACACCATATATTTT.

This chain joins TRBV4-2 and TRBJ1-3, with no clear D. CDR1 and CDR2 (germline): LGHNA, YNFKEQ. The CDR3 covers 18 residues. Trimming shortened V by 6 bases and J by 3 bases, and 24 bases separated the two germline ends. CDR3 residues: CASSQRNPKQGRGNTIYF. The CDR3, as DNA: TGTGCCAGCAGTCAACGAAACCCCAAGCAAGGGCGTGGAAACACCATATATTTT.

In its sample, this clone was seen many times. The chain uses TRBV5-4 and TRBJ2-1; 11 bases map to TRBD2. Per germline, CDR1 SGHNT and CDR2 YYREEE (reference sequence). After removal of 5 bases from V and 7 bases from J, the junction contained 5 bases not matched to a gene. This CDR3 spans 14 amino acids. CDR3 bases: TGTGCCAGCAGGGCGGCTAGCGGGGGGAATGAGCAGTTCTTC. Translated: CASRAASGGNEQFF.

This clone was detected a few times. The V gene is TRBV9, the J gene TRBJ1-1; the D is unclear. The length of the CDR3 is 15 residues. The germline V gene has CDR1 SGDLS and CDR2 YYNGEE. Trimming took 3 bases from V and 0 from J, leaving 12 bases between them. CDR3 nucleotide sequence: TGTGCCAGCAGCGCGGACGGCAGAATGAACACTGAAGCTTTCTTT. It translates to CASSADGRMNTEAFF.

This chain joins TRBV7-2 and TRBJ2-1; D gene uncertain. Per germline, CDR1 SGHTA and CDR2 FQGNSA. The CDR3 is 16 residues long. V lost 1 base and J lost 5, with 15 bases in between. Here the CDR3 reads CASSLDGLVGNNEQFF. CDR3 DNA sequence: TGTGCCAGCAGCTTAGATGGTCTAGTTGGTAACAATGAGCAGTTCTTC.

The genes are TRBV5-4 and TRBJ1-1; D is unclear. The length of the CDR3 is 15 residues. V lost 5 bases and J lost 0, with 14 bases in between. CDR1 is SGHNT, CDR2 YYREEE, per germline (reference sequence). CDR3 bases: TGTGCCAGCAGACTTGGCGGCGGCATGAACACTGAAGCTTTCTTT. Translated: CASRLGGGMNTEAFF.

This clone was seen a handful of times. This chain joins TRBV7-2 and TRBJ1-4; TRBD1 aligns across 10 bases. The CDR3 is 15 amino acids. Losses at the gene ends were 0 bases for V and 7 bases for J; bases not matched to a gene: 2. Germline CDR1 and CDR2: SGHTA and FQGNSA. The chain's CDR3 is CASSLAGTGAEKLFF. The CDR3, as DNA: TGTGCCAGCAGCTTAGCCGGGACAGGGGCTGAAAAACTGTTTTTT.

This clone has only a few counts. The rearrangement joins TRBV29-1 to TRBJ2-5; D perhaps matches TRBD2 (5 bases). CDR3 length equals 12 residues. Germline V gene sequence: CDR1 SQVTM, CDR2 ANQGSEA. V lost 4 bases to trimming and J lost 1 base, with 7 bases between them. The CDR3 nucleotides are TGCAGCGTTGGGGAGCTCCAAGAGACCCAGTACTTC. Its protein is CSVGELQETQYF.

The chain uses TRBV23-1 and TRBJ2-7; no clear D gene. TRBV23-1 is known as an ORF, though its function is uncertain. CDR3 length equals 10 residues. Trimming took off 4 bases at V and 5 bases at J, with 3 bases between the two ends. The CDR3 DNA is TGCGCCAGCAGTCTACACGAGCAGTACTTC. It specifies CASSLHEQYF.

This clone was seen more than once but under ten times. The genes are TRBV18 and TRBJ1-2, with D unresolved. V lost 1 base and J 3 bases, leaving 12 bases between the germline ends. Germline V gene sequence: CDR1 KGHSH, CDR2 LQKENI. This CDR3 is 15 amino acids long. DNA for the CDR3: TGTGCCAGCTCACCACTTCATCGACCTCACTATGGCTACACCTTC. Translated, it gives CASSPLHRPHYGYTF. The entire variable domain, with the rest obtained from reference TRBV18 and TRBJ1-2, is as follows: NAGVMQNPRHLVRRRGQEARLRCSPMKGHSHVYWYRQLPEEGLKFMVYLQKENIIDESGMPKERFSAEFPKEGPSILRIQQVVRGDSAAYFCASSPLHRPHYGYTFGSGTRLTVV.

The table lists this clone with a few counts. The chain recombines TRBV29-1 with TRBJ1-1, with D possibly matching TRBD1 (6 bases). Germline V CDR1 and CDR2: SQVTM, ANQGSEA. V was trimmed by 0 bases and J by 1 base, leaving 9 bases between them. The CDR3 runs to 14 residues. CDR3 in amino acids: CSVEDSRGNTEAFF. The CDR3 DNA reads as TGCAGCGTTGAAGATAGCAGGGGGAACACTGAAGCTTTCTTT.

This clone was seen a handful of times. The chain carries TRBV15 and TRBJ1-5; the D is unclear. Trimming removed 8 bases from V and 1 base from J, with 6 bases in between. The CDR3 has 12 residues. Germline loops: CDR1 LNHNV, CDR2 YYDKDF (reference sequence). The CDR3 region has the DNA TGTGCCACCGGGGTGAGCAATCAGCCCCAGCATTTT. Encoded protein: CATGVSNQPQHF.

This clone turned up a few times. The chain is built from TRBV13 and TRBJ2-5; 15 positions agree with TRBD2. Germline CDR1 reads PRHDT; CDR2 reads FYEKMQ (reference sequence). The CDR3 extends over 16 amino acids. Losses at the gene ends were 5 bases for V and 3 bases for J; bases not matched to a gene: 4. The CDR3, as DNA: TGTGCCAGCAGCCCCTGGACTAGCGGGAGGGAAGAGACCCAGTACTTC. Its protein is CASSPWTSGREETQYF.

The chain carries TRBV11-1 and TRBJ2-1; perhaps TRBD1 as D (6 bases). This CDR3 spans 15 amino acids. Germline V lookup: CDR1 SGHAT, CDR2 FQDESV (reference sequence). The V end was cut by 8 bases, the J end by 2 bases, with 16 bases between. CDR3: CASDKAGTPYNEQFF. The CDR3 nucleotides are TGTGCCAGCGATAAAGCCGGGACACCCTACAATGAGCAGTTCTTC.

There are a few counts of this clone. Other DNA sequences in this specimen translate into the identical CDR3. This chain uses TRBV6-5 with TRBJ1-1, with D possibly matching TRBD1 (5 bases). CDR3 size: 13 residues. Germline V gene lookup returns CDR1 MNHEY and CDR2 SVGAGI. Trimming pared 2 bases from V and 4 bases from J, leaving 8 bases between. CDR3 residues: CASSYDGGTEAFF. The CDR3 coding sequence is TGTGCCAGCAGTTACGACGGGGGCACTGAAGCTTTCTTT.

This clone was recorded a few times. The chain recombines TRBV7-2 with TRBJ2-7, with D perhaps TRBD2 (5 bases). Trimming pared 5 bases from V and 5 bases from J, leaving 13 bases between. Germline V lookup: CDR1 SGHTA, CDR2 FQGNSA. The CDR3 extends over 13 amino acids. CDR3 amino acids: CASSPRTGNEQYF. CDR3 bases: TGTGCCAGCAGCCCCCGGACGGGGAACGAGCAGTACTTC.

The chain couples TRBV7-8 to TRBJ2-1; D might be TRBD2 (5 bases). CDR3 length equals 19 residues. Germline CDR1 and CDR2: SGHVS and FQNEAQ. The ends were cut back, 1 base at V and 0 bases at J, with 19 bases in the middle. Here the CDR3 DNA reads TGTGCCAGCAGCTTAGGAAGCCTAACATTAGCGTCCTCCTACAATGAGCAGTTCTTC. Its translation is CASSLGSLTLASSYNEQFF.